A single sample gave rise to the 20 T cell receptor beta chains below, sequenced in a study of blood T cell repertoires in COVID-19. Repertoires were generated with immunoSEQ multiplex PCR, while TCRdb's copy carries only in-frame clones and drops some. The sample records roughly 120,000 clones, 84% being singletons. The sequenced material came from peripheral blood. The receptors come from a woman aged 45-60 years with acute or convalescent COVID-19.

This clone came up once. The J gene is TRBJ2-3, the V gene TRBV10-2; the match to TRBD2 covers 11 bases. The CDR3 contains 14 residues. V gave up 10 bases and J gave up 4 bases; unmatched junction bases: 7. CDR1 is WSHSY, CDR2 SAAADI, per germline. The chain's CDR3 is CATLSGGVSDTQYF. CDR3 DNA: TGCGCCACCCTTAGCGGGGGGGTCTCAGATACGCAGTATTTT.

The genes are TRBV5-1 and TRBJ1-1, with 8 bases aligning to TRBD1. Germline trimming cut 3 bases from V and 4 bases from J; bases unmatched to any gene: 5. Germline V gene data show CDR1 as SGHRS and CDR2 as YFSETQ. This CDR3 has 14 residues. DNA of the CDR3: TGCGCCAGCAGCTCGACGGACAGGGTCACTGAAGCTTTCTTT. Encoded protein: CASSSTDRVTEAFF. Using reference TRBV5-1 and TRBJ1-1 for the parts outside the CDR3, the full variable domain is KAGVTQTPRYLIKTRGQQVTLSCSPISGHRSVSWYQQTPGQGLQFLFEYFSETQRNKGNFPGRFSGRQFSNSRSEMNVSTLELGDSALYLCASSSTDRVTEAFFGQGTRLTVV.

The V and J genes are TRBV6-2 or TRBV6-3 and TRBJ1-1; 7 bases agree with TRBD1. The germline V gene encodes CDR1 MNHEY and CDR2 SVGEGT. CDR3 size: 16 residues. J was trimmed by 1 base and V by 6 bases; bases with no gene match: 11. For the CDR3, the DNA is TGTGCCAGCAGCTTCCACCGGACAGGCTCGAACACTGAAGCTTTCTTT. This codes for CASSFHRTGSNTEAFF.

V gene TRBV7-9 combines with J gene TRBJ2-2; no definite D call. CDR3 length: 15 residues. CDR1 and CDR2 from the germline V gene are SEHNR and FQNEAQ (reference sequence). Trimming shortened V by 2 bases and J by 6 bases, and 13 bases separated the two germline ends. The CDR3 DNA is TGTGCCAGCAGCTTACTACAAATAGGAGCCGGGGAGCTGTTTTTT. Protein product: CASSLLQIGAGELFF.

The chain employs TRBV5-1 and TRBJ2-7, with a possible D match to TRBD1 (6 bases). The ends were cut back, 5 bases at V and 4 bases at J, with 13 bases in the middle. The germline V gene encodes CDR1 SGHRS and CDR2 YFSETQ. The CDR3 runs to 13 residues. CDR3 sequence: CASSQGFAYEQYF. The CDR3 bases are TGCGCCAGCAGTCAGGGGTTCGCGTACGAGCAGTACTTC.

The rearrangement uses TRBV5-3 and TRBJ2-2, with D maybe TRBD1 (6 bases). TRBV5-3 has ORF status, its function being uncertain. V was trimmed by 4 bases and J by 5 bases, leaving 15 bases between them. The CDR3 totals 15 residues. Here the CDR3 DNA reads TGTGCCAGAAGCCATTGCCAGGGGCAAACCGGGGAGCTGTTTTTT. Amino acid sequence: CARSHCQGQTGELFF.

This chain uses TRBV7-2 with TRBJ2-3; no clear D gene. Germline lookup yields CDR1 SGHTA and CDR2 FQGNSA. The CDR3 totals 12 residues. With 5 bases removed from V and 6 bases from J, the gap between germline ends came to 9 bases. CDR3 loop: CASSRYGDTQYF. The CDR3, as DNA: TGTGCCAGCAGCCGCTACGGGGATACGCAGTATTTT.

The chain has TRBV18 and TRBJ1-2; 9 bases are shared with TRBD1. Germline V lookup: CDR1 KGHSH, CDR2 LQKENI. Losses at the gene ends were 3 bases for V and 6 bases for J; bases not matched to a gene: 2. The CDR3 sequence is 13 residues long. The CDR3: CASSPRDRDGYTF. DNA of the CDR3: TGTGCCAGCTCACCCCGGGACAGGGATGGCTACACCTTC.

The sample holds one count of this clone. This sequence joins TRBV18 and TRBJ1-1; D might be TRBD1 (6 bases). This CDR3 contains 16 residues. Germline V CDR1 and CDR2: KGHSH, LQKENI. Deletions cut 4 bases from V and 0 bases from J, with 15 bases between. DNA of the CDR3: TGTGCCAGCTCACTCGCATCCGGACAGCTGAACACTGAAGCTTTCTTT. Its protein product is CASSLASGQLNTEAFF.

The J gene is TRBJ2-2, the V gene TRBV4-2, with 8 bases aligning to TRBD2. The V gene's germline CDR1 is LGHNA and CDR2 YNFKEQ. V was pared by 0 bases and J by 6 bases, with 6 bases of the junction left unmatched. The CDR3 spans 16 residues. The CDR3 sequence is CASSQDIGGGPGELFF. As DNA, the CDR3 is TGTGCCAGCAGCCAAGATATCGGGGGGGGCCCCGGGGAGCTGTTTTTT.

This clone was detected once. CDR3 DNA sequence: TGTGCCAGCTCCCCTCCGGGACAGGGCTTTCTGTCACCCCTCCACTTT. This translates into CASSPPGQGFLSPLHF. This chain connects TRBV5-5 to TRBJ1-6; 9 bases are shared with TRBD1. From germline, CDR1 is SGHKS and CDR2 YYEKEE (reference sequence). This CDR3 has 16 residues. V gave up 7 bases and J gave up 10 bases; unmatched junction bases: 15.

This clone was seen a handful of times. This CDR3 is CASSLKLGSHEQYF. The CDR3 region has the DNA TGTGCCAGCAGCCTGAAGCTAGGCAGTCACGAGCAGTACTTC. V gene TRBV7-8 combines with J gene TRBJ2-7; D unclear. Trimming cost V 5 bases and J 5 bases, with 16 bases left between them. The CDR3 runs to 14 residues. Per the germline V gene, CDR1 is SGHVS and CDR2 is FQNEAQ.

The chain recombines TRBV18 with TRBJ2-3; TRBD1 might be the D (6 bases). This CDR3 is built from 13 residues. The V gene's germline CDR1 is KGHSH and CDR2 LQKENI. V was pared by 3 bases and J by 7 bases, with 11 bases between. The CDR3 sequence: CASSPSQGNTQYF. DNA of the CDR3: TGTGCCAGCTCACCTTCTCAGGGGAATACGCAGTATTTT. The complete variable domain, with remaining parts taken from reference TRBV18 and TRBJ2-3, reads NAGVMQNPRHLVRRRGQEARLRCSPMKGHSHVYWYRQLPEEGLKFMVYLQKENIIDESGMPKERFSAEFPKEGPSILRIQQVVRGDSAAYFCASSPSQGNTQYFGPGTRLTVL.

The V gene is TRBV4-1, the J gene TRBJ2-2, with 8 bases that match TRBD2. Germline-derived CDR1 and CDR2 are MGHRA and YSYEKL. V was pared by 0 bases and J by 9 bases, with 12 bases of the junction left unmatched. The CDR3 spans 17 residues. CDR3 amino acids: CASSQDSGGAGNRELFF. The CDR3 DNA sequence: TGCGCCAGCAGCCAAGATTCGGGGGGGGCAGGTAACAGGGAGCTGTTTTTT.

The V call is TRBV14, the J call TRBJ1-2; no firm D call. Germline-derived CDR1 and CDR2 are SGHDN and FVKESK. V was cut by 1 base and J by 8 bases, with 11 bases left in between. There are 13 residues in the CDR3. The CDR3 DNA sequence: TGTGCCAGCAGCCAAGGATCTCGGAGCGGCTACACCTTC. As protein: CASSQGSRSGYTF.

The rearrangement links TRBV5-5 to TRBJ2-2, with D hard to call. V was pared by 2 bases and J by 0 bases, with 8 bases between. There are 15 residues in the CDR3. CDR1 is SGHKS and CDR2 is YYEKEE in the germline V gene (reference sequence). The CDR3 protein is CASSLDSPNTGELFF. CDR3 DNA sequence: TGTGCCAGCAGCTTAGACTCCCCGAACACCGGGGAGCTGTTTTTT.

CDR3 sequence reads: CASSVPLDRASNTGELFF. The CDR3 region has the DNA TGTGCCAGCAGCGTACCTTTGGACAGGGCTTCGAACACCGGGGAGCTGTTTTTT. The chain is built from TRBV9 and TRBJ2-2, with 8 bases that match TRBD1. The length of the CDR3 is 18 residues. Germline lookup yields CDR1 SGDLS and CDR2 YYNGEE. V lost 1 base and J lost 0; bases outside the gene matches: 8.

The rearrangement joins TRBV7-3 to TRBJ2-1, with 7 bases identical to TRBD2. The CDR3 covers 15 residues. CDR1 and CDR2 (germline): SGHTA, FQGTGA. V gave up 2 bases and J gave up 4 bases; unmatched junction bases: 5. This chain's CDR3 is CASSLVAGEYNEQFF. The CDR3 region has the DNA TGTGCCAGCAGCTTAGTGGCGGGGGAGTACAATGAGCAGTTCTTC.

This chain uses TRBV10-3 with TRBJ1-2; 9 bases fit TRBD1. The CDR3 totals 13 residues. V shed 6 bases and J 2 bases; nucleotides not matched to a gene: 1. The germline V gene encodes CDR1 ENHRY and CDR2 SYGVKD. The CDR3 here is CAISGTGNYGYTF. CDR3 DNA: TGTGCCATCAGCGGGACAGGGAACTATGGCTACACCTTC.

The CDR3 here is CASSPPVQGALNTGELFF. CDR3 nucleotides: TGTGCCAGCTCACCCCCGGTACAGGGGGCTTTGAACACCGGGGAGCTGTTTTTT. The chain employs TRBV18 and TRBJ2-2; 9 nucleotides align to TRBD1. Germline trimming cut 3 bases from V and 1 base from J; bases unmatched to any gene: 9. The V gene's germline CDR1 is KGHSH and CDR2 LQKENI. This CDR3 comprises 18 residues.